The following is a TCR beta chain sequence with its context. Trimming took 0 bases from V and 8 from J, leaving 11 bases between them. This CDR3 is built from 14 residues. Germline values: CDR1 KGHDR, CDR2 SFDVKD. The data derive from a study of blood T cell repertoires in COVID-19. Profiling relied on immunoSEQ multiplex PCR, and the TCRdb table lists in-frame clones only, not all of them. The sample gives 210,000 or so clones, about 90% of which show up once; under 14% is in the top ten. The sequence was obtained from a man aged 25-45 years who had recovered from COVID-19. The V call is TRBV24-1, the J call TRBJ2-3; possibly TRBD1 for D (5 bases). Sequenced material: PBMCs or T cells enriched from blood (not recorded which). The CDR3 DNA is TGTGCCACCAGTGATTTGGGCCCCCAGGGTACGCAGTATTTT. It is translated as CATSDLGPQGTQYF.